A single sample gave rise to the 3 T cell receptor beta chains below, sequenced in a study of cytomegalovirus exposure and HLA in healthy donors. PCR employed 60 Vbeta and 13 Jbeta primers. The method was immunoSEQ multiplex PCR; TCRdb's version includes in-frame clones alone and lacks a portion of them. The data hold around 130,000 clones, with 60% to 75% observed a single time. Material for sequencing was PBMCs. These receptors were collected from a woman in her 50s in good health and CMV-seropositive.

V usage is TRBV13 and J usage is TRBJ1-1, with D possibly being TRBD1 (5 bases). Germline CDR1 is PRHDT and CDR2 is FYEKMQ (reference sequence). The CDR3 is 15 residues long. V dropped 2 bases and J dropped 6 bases, with 16 bases sitting between them. The CDR3: CASSLSPPGYSEAFF. As DNA, the CDR3 is TGTGCCAGCAGCTTATCCCCACCAGGGTACTCTGAAGCTTTCTTT. The full variable domain, with the rest looked up from reference TRBV13 and TRBJ1-1, is AAGVIQSPRHLIKEKRETATLKCYPIPRHDTVYWYQQGPGQDPQFLISFYEKMQSDKGSIPDRFSAQQFSDYHSELNMSSLELGDSALYFCASSLSPPGYSEAFFGQGTRLTVV.

This chain connects TRBV6-5 to TRBJ1-5; D is perhaps TRBD1 (5 bases). CDR1 is MNHEY, CDR2 SVGAGI, per germline. V dropped 8 bases and J dropped 5 bases, with 16 bases sitting between them. This CDR3 has 14 amino acids. The CDR3 DNA sequence: TGTGCCAGCGGCGGGCATGGGGGGGATCAGCCCCAGCATTTT. Residues: CASGGHGGDQPQHF.

In its sample, this clone was seen a few times. The chain links TRBV7-2 to TRBJ2-5, with a weak D call TRBD2 (5 bases). The germline V gene encodes CDR1 SGHTA and CDR2 FQGNSA. CDR3 size: 16 residues. Trimming removed 3 bases at V and 2 bases at J, with 16 bases between. The CDR3 here is CASSLSSSGPQETQYF. In DNA, the CDR3 is TGTGCCAGCAGCTTGTCCTCCAGCGGCCCACAAGAGACCCAGTACTTC.